A selection of T cell receptor beta chains follows, all from one sample in a study of T cell responses to AZD1222 COVID-19 vaccine. TCRdb keeps only in-frame clones here, not all; method: immunoSEQ multiplex PCR. The sample carries 75,000 to 85,000 clones, about 74% recorded once. This material consisted of peripheral blood, taken 28 days after the second dose of the MenACWY control vaccine. The receptors derive from an adult who received the MenACWY meningococcal vaccine as a control. Each CDR3 is given without its conserved first and last residue. A D gene is named only where the DNA matches it firmly.

D gene | J gene | V gene | CDR3 protein
TRBD2 | TRBJ2-1 | TRBV5-8 | ASSFLGTSGFSYNEQF
TRBD2 | TRBJ2-5 | TRBV7-2 | ASSLAATSGQETQY
- | TRBJ1-2 | TRBV12-3/TRBV12-4 | ASSFGGMGGYT
- | TRBJ1-2 | TRBV7-9 | ASRDNNYGYT
TRBD1 | TRBJ2-1 | TRBV7-9 | ASSLGDRGLDEQF
TRBD1 | TRBJ1-6 | TRBV28 | ASGDSDSPLH
- | TRBJ2-6 | TRBV5-1 | ASSLGTTGANVLT
- | TRBJ2-3 | TRBV5-1 | ASSLRRNGRDTQY
TRBD1 | TRBJ1-2 | TRBV12-3/TRBV12-4 | ASGKERGRGYT
- | TRBJ2-3 | TRBV5-5 | ASSLIGVKTDTQY
- | TRBJ2-1 | TRBV27 | ASSWGRRGEQF
- | TRBJ2-7 | TRBV9 | ASRVGNSYEQY
- | TRBJ1-2 | TRBV28 | ASFQNRDGYT
- | TRBJ2-3 | TRBV5-1 | ASSYLPGPGEDTQY
TRBD1 | TRBJ2-5 | TRBV19 | ASSGTEETQY
TRBD1 | TRBJ1-1 | TRBV5-1 | ASSQDRGLTEAF
TRBD1 | TRBJ2-5 | TRBV6-1 | ASSARNRGSGETQY
- | TRBJ2-1 | TRBV12-3/TRBV12-4 | ASSSGGGEQF
- | TRBJ2-7 | TRBV6-5 | ASSRTTGNYEQY
- | TRBJ2-1 | TRBV5-5 | ASSLVGLEQF
- | TRBJ1-1 | TRBV28 | ASKGGVKNTEAF
- | TRBJ2-7 | TRBV30 | AWSGTYEQY
TRBD2 | TRBJ2-2 | TRBV18 | ASSPPPWSGRITGELF